Below, 10 T cell receptor beta chains from the same sample are listed, as sequenced in a study of shared clonotypes between healthy human individuals. TCRdb keeps only in-frame clones here, not all; method: immunoSEQ multiplex PCR. The table includes over 950,000 clones, about 80% detected once. The sequenced sample was memory CD4+ T cells from PBMCs. Subset of the sample: CD45RA-negative fraction. These receptor sequences come from a young man in good health. Some clones in this sample may be carry-over from other donors' samples.

At least ten counts were recorded for this clone. The chain recombines TRBV20-1 with TRBJ1-2; D possibly corresponds to TRBD1 (5 bases). Germline V lookup: CDR1 DFQATT, CDR2 SNEGSKA (reference sequence). The CDR3 runs 11 residues. Trimming removed 7 bases from V and 2 bases from J, with 8 bases in between. The CDR3 loop reads CSVDRNYGYTF. Here the CDR3 DNA reads TGCAGTGTCGACAGAAACTATGGCTACACCTTC.

The chain recombines TRBV9 with TRBJ2-4; 8 bases match TRBD2. Germline CDR1 and CDR2: SGDLS and YYNGEE. CDR3 length: 15 amino acids. Trimming removed 2 bases from V and 7 bases from J; junction bases left unmatched: 8. The CDR3 protein is CASSVSAGVGNIQYF. CDR3 nucleotide sequence: TGTGCCAGCAGCGTTTCAGCGGGAGTGGGGAACATTCAGTACTTC.

The chain employs TRBV27 and TRBJ2-1, with a tentative D call TRBD2 (5 bases). The germline V gene has CDR1 MNHEY and CDR2 SMNVEV (reference sequence). The CDR3 has 16 residues. The germline V and J ends were trimmed by 4 bases and 0 bases, with 13 bases remaining between them. DNA for the CDR3: TGTGCCAGCAGTTCCGGACTGTTGAGCTCCTACAATGAGCAGTTCTTC. Its protein is CASSSGLLSSYNEQFF.

The chain is built from TRBV5-1 and TRBJ2-5; D may correspond to TRBD1 or TRBD2 (6 bases each). V was cut by 4 bases and J by 5 bases, with 18 bases left in between. The CDR3 runs 15 residues. Germline V gives CDR1 SGHRS, CDR2 YFSETQ. This chain's CDR3 is CASSPEGEYGETQYF. The CDR3 nucleotides read TGCGCCAGCAGCCCGGAGGGGGAGTACGGGGAGACCCAGTACTTC. The whole variable domain, filled in from reference TRBV5-1 and TRBJ2-5, reads KAGVTQTPRYLIKTRGQQVTLSCSPISGHRSVSWYQQTPGQGLQFLFEYFSETQRNKGNFPGRFSGRQFSNSRSEMNVSTLELGDSALYLCASSPEGEYGETQYFGPGTRLLVL.

The gene calls are TRBV11-2 and TRBJ2-2; D might be TRBD2 (7 bases). Germline CDR1 reads SGHAT; CDR2 reads FQNNGV. Trimming took off 4 bases at V and 6 bases at J, with 21 bases between the two ends. The CDR3 consists of 17 residues. DNA of the CDR3: TGTGCCAGCAGCTCTCTCCTCGGGGGGCGTTATTCCGGGGAGCTGTTTTTT. This encodes CASSSLLGGRYSGELFF.

V usage is TRBV5-1 and J usage is TRBJ1-1, with D uncertain. Per germline, CDR1 SGHRS and CDR2 YFSETQ. Trimming shortened V by 2 bases and J by 7 bases, and 15 bases separated the two germline ends. CDR3 length: 14 residues. In nucleotides, the CDR3 is TGCGCCAGCAGCTTTAACAGCCCGGACGATGAAGCTTTCTTT. Translation gives CASSFNSPDDEAFF.

V is TRBV2 and J is TRBJ2-1; D is perhaps TRBD2 (6 bases). The germline V gene encodes CDR1 SNHLY and CDR2 FYNNEI. The CDR3 consists of 16 residues. V was trimmed by 6 bases and J by 2 bases, leaving 17 bases between them. The CDR3 loop reads CASRKNSGATYNEQFF. The CDR3, as DNA: TGTGCCAGCAGAAAAAATAGCGGAGCGACCTACAATGAGCAGTTCTTC. Drawing the rest from reference TRBV2 and TRBJ2-1, the complete variable domain is EPEVTQTPSHQVTQMGQEVILRCVPISNHLYFYWYRQILGQKVEFLVSFYNNEISEKSEIFDDQFSVERPDGSNFTLKIRSTKLEDSAMYFCASRKNSGATYNEQFFGPGTRLTVL.

The chain employs TRBV6-4 and TRBJ2-3, with a weak D call TRBD2 (5 bases). With 0 bases removed from V and 1 base from J, the gap between germline ends came to 5 bases. This CDR3 has 14 residues. The germline V gene has CDR1 MRHNA and CDR2 SNTAGT. The CDR3: CASSDSRGTDTQYF. The CDR3, as DNA: TGTGCCAGCAGTGACTCGAGGGGCACAGATACGCAGTATTTT.

The V gene is TRBV5-1, the J gene TRBJ2-1, with 8 bases fitting TRBD1. The CDR3 contains 13 residues. CDR1 and CDR2 (germline): SGHRS, YFSETQ. V shed 2 bases and J 8 bases; nucleotides not matched to a gene: 3. Written as DNA, the CDR3 is TGCGCCAGCAGCTTTGTCAGGGGGCATGAGCAGTTCTTC. Protein sequence: CASSFVRGHEQFF.

This clone was found once. The chain uses TRBV29-1 and TRBJ1-2; D ambiguous. The germline CDR1 and CDR2 sequences are SQVTM and ANQGSEA. V shed 3 bases and J shed 0 bases, with 5 bases lying between them. The CDR3 has 12 residues. The CDR3 bases are TGCAGCGTTGAGCCAGCTAACTATGGCTACACCTTC. This translates into CSVEPANYGYTF.